This TCR beta chain was sequenced during a study of radiation and T cells in renal cell carcinoma. Germline V lookup: CDR1 MNHEY, CDR2 SMNVEV (reference sequence). The CDR3 sequence is 12 residues long. V shed 3 bases and J shed 6 bases, with 9 bases lying between them. Method: immunoSEQ multiplex PCR; TCRdb's copy keeps in-frame clones and lacks some. The table has approximately 85,000 clones, around 89% seen once. The sample's time point: blood 4 weeks post-SBRT, at nephrectomy. As to treatment: 15 Gy SBRT to primary tumor, nephrectomy 4 weeks later. Nephrectomy followed 15 Gy stereotactic body radiation by 4 weeks. The patient's renal cell carcinoma had clear cell pathology.

The genes are TRBV27 and TRBJ2-7, with a tentative D call TRBD2 (5 bases). Here the sequenced sample was blood, taken from a patient whose treatment included radiotherapy and nephrectomy. The sequence derives from a woman aged 70-85 years with renal cell carcinoma. CDR3 nucleotide sequence: TGTGCCAGCAGTTTCCGGGGATCCGAGCAGTACTTC. This codes for CASSFRGSEQYF.